Listed below are T cell receptor beta chains from one sample, sequenced in a study of neoadjuvant anti-PD-1 for oral cavity cancer. Profiling relied on immunoSEQ multiplex PCR, and the TCRdb table lists in-frame clones only, not all of them. The table shows roughly 13,000 clones, with around 70% occurring only once. The specimen was PBMCs, collected after nivolumab (anti-PD-1) treatment. All receptors come from a person aged 35-79 years with oral cavity squamous cell carcinoma. Each CDR3 is given with its conserved first and last residue. The order of the fields is D gene, J gene, clone size, V gene, CDR3 protein, CDR3 DNA. A D gene is named only where the DNA matches it firmly. A clone size is listed for some rows: how often the clone was seen (once, few, many), or a class if it is expanded.

D gene: .; J gene: TRBJ1-5; clone size: once; V gene: TRBV7-2; CDR3 protein: CASSLGGVDGQPQHF; CDR3 DNA: TGTGCCAGCAGCCTAGGTGGGGTGGACGGGCAGCCCCAGCATTTT
D gene: .; J gene: TRBJ1-2; clone size: .; V gene: TRBV20-1; CDR3 protein: CSATQEGYTF; CDR3 DNA: TGCAGTGCCACGCAAGAGGGCTACACCTTC
D gene: TRBD1; J gene: TRBJ2-1; clone size: .; V gene: TRBV6-5; CDR3 protein: CASSYNRGHTYNEQFF; CDR3 DNA: TGTGCCAGCAGTTACAACAGGGGGCACACCTACAATGAGCAGTTCTTC
D gene: TRBD1; J gene: TRBJ2-2; clone size: .; V gene: TRBV14; CDR3 protein: CASSDRGNTGELFF; CDR3 DNA: TGTGCCAGCAGCGACAGGGGTAACACCGGGGAGCTGTTTTTT
D gene: .; J gene: TRBJ1-4; clone size: .; V gene: TRBV6-1; CDR3 protein: CASSEMYGGNEKLFF; CDR3 DNA: TGTGCCAGCAGTGAAATGTATGGGGGTAATGAAAAACTGTTTTTT
D gene: TRBD1; J gene: TRBJ1-4; clone size: .; V gene: TRBV28; CDR3 protein: CASSRLNTDRGSEKLFF; CDR3 DNA: TGTGCCAGCAGCCGACTAAATACGGACAGGGGTAGCGAAAAACTGTTTTTT
D gene: TRBD2; J gene: TRBJ2-3; clone size: .; V gene: TRBV18; CDR3 protein: CASSPFTSGLTDTQYF; CDR3 DNA: TGTGCCAGCTCACCATTTACTAGCGGTCTCACAGATACGCAGTATTTT
D gene: TRBD2; J gene: TRBJ2-1; clone size: once; V gene: TRBV27; CDR3 protein: CASSREGLKFYNEQFF; CDR3 DNA: TGTGCCAGCTCCCGGGAGGGCCTAAAATTTTACAATGAGCAGTTCTTC
D gene: .; J gene: TRBJ2-1; clone size: .; V gene: TRBV7-3; CDR3 protein: CASSLNSGGSEQFF; CDR3 DNA: TGTGCCAGCAGCTTAAACAGCGGTGGTAGTGAGCAGTTCTTC
D gene: .; J gene: TRBJ2-7; clone size: .; V gene: TRBV6-1; CDR3 protein: CASSEGIAAYSYEQYF; CDR3 DNA: TGTGCCAGCAGTGAAGGGATCGCGGCTTACTCCTACGAGCAGTACTTC
D gene: .; J gene: TRBJ2-7; clone size: once; V gene: TRBV7-2; CDR3 protein: CASSLNRLTYEQYF; CDR3 DNA: TGTGCCAGCAGCTTAAACAGGTTGACCTACGAGCAGTACTTC
D gene: TRBD1; J gene: TRBJ2-7; clone size: .; V gene: TRBV6-5; CDR3 protein: CASRTGIGYEQYF; CDR3 DNA: TGTGCCAGCAGGACAGGGATAGGCTACGAGCAGTACTTC
D gene: TRBD2; J gene: TRBJ2-3; clone size: .; V gene: TRBV2; CDR3 protein: CASSQRDLTDTQYF; CDR3 DNA: TGTGCCAGCAGCCAGCGGGATCTCACAGATACGCAGTATTTT
D gene: .; J gene: TRBJ2-6; clone size: .; V gene: TRBV19; CDR3 protein: CASSRSGLSSGANVLTF; CDR3 DNA: TGTGCCAGTAGTAGGTCAGGCCTGAGCTCTGGGGCCAACGTCCTGACTTTC
D gene: .; J gene: TRBJ1-1; clone size: .; V gene: TRBV30; CDR3 protein: CAWSGPRAEDTEAFF; CDR3 DNA: TGTGCCTGGAGTGGCCCCAGGGCGGAGGACACTGAAGCTTTCTTT
D gene: TRBD1; J gene: TRBJ2-7; clone size: .; V gene: TRBV18; CDR3 protein: CASSPRQGPYEQYF; CDR3 DNA: TGTGCCAGCTCACCGAGACAGGGACCCTACGAGCAGTACTTC
D gene: TRBD1; J gene: TRBJ1-1; clone size: .; V gene: TRBV6-4; CDR3 protein: CASRPGQGVGNTEAFF; CDR3 DNA: TGTGCCAGCCGACCGGGACAGGGCGTAGGGAACACTGAAGCTTTCTTT
D gene: TRBD1; J gene: TRBJ1-1; clone size: once; V gene: TRBV19; CDR3 protein: CASSSGTGGVYTEAFF; CDR3 DNA: TGTGCCAGTAGTTCCGGGACAGGGGGCGTCTACACTGAAGCTTTCTTT
D gene: .; J gene: TRBJ2-2; clone size: .; V gene: TRBV9; CDR3 protein: CASSVEGGLLAGELFF; CDR3 DNA: TGTGCCAGCAGCGTAGAGGGGGGTTTGTTGGCCGGGGAGCTGTTTTTT
D gene: .; J gene: TRBJ1-1; clone size: .; V gene: TRBV5-1; CDR3 protein: CASSTSPDSTTPEAFF; CDR3 DNA: TGCGCCAGCAGCACGAGTCCCGACAGTACCACACCCGAAGCTTTCTTT
D gene: .; J gene: TRBJ1-4; clone size: .; V gene: TRBV9; CDR3 protein: CASSVGGGLNEKLFF; CDR3 DNA: TGTGCCAGCAGCGTAGGAGGCGGCCTTAATGAAAAACTGTTTTTT
D gene: .; J gene: TRBJ1-3; clone size: few; V gene: TRBV7-9; CDR3 protein: CASSPRGSSSGNTIYF; CDR3 DNA: TGTGCCAGCAGCCCCCGTGGGTCAAGCTCTGGAAACACCATATATTTT
D gene: .; J gene: TRBJ1-5; clone size: .; V gene: TRBV5-6; CDR3 protein: CASSFSSGNSNQPQHF; CDR3 DNA: TGTGCCAGCAGCTTTTCCTCCGGTAATAGCAATCAGCCCCAGCATTTT
D gene: .; J gene: TRBJ1-5; clone size: .; V gene: TRBV28; CDR3 protein: CASSGGGQPQHF; CDR3 DNA: TGTGCCAGCAGTGGGGGAGGGCAGCCCCAGCATTTT
D gene: .; J gene: TRBJ2-3; clone size: .; V gene: TRBV6-5; CDR3 protein: CASSLGGRIPETQYF; CDR3 DNA: TGTGCCAGCAGTTTAGGGGGTAGAATTCCTGAGACGCAGTATTTT
D gene: TRBD1; J gene: TRBJ2-3; clone size: few; V gene: TRBV25-1; CDR3 protein: CASSVTGATDTQYF; CDR3 DNA: TGTGCCAGCAGTGTCACAGGGGCGACAGATACGCAGTATTTT
D gene: TRBD2; J gene: TRBJ2-7; clone size: .; V gene: TRBV4-2; CDR3 protein: CASSQGGGGTYEQYF; CDR3 DNA: TGTGCCAGCAGCCAAGGGGGGGGAGGTACCTACGAGCAGTACTTC
D gene: .; J gene: TRBJ1-2; clone size: .; V gene: TRBV6-1; CDR3 protein: CASSEAAANYGYTF; CDR3 DNA: TGTGCCAGCAGTGAAGCGGCAGCAAACTATGGCTACACCTTC
D gene: .; J gene: TRBJ2-1; clone size: .; V gene: TRBV6-1; CDR3 protein: CASSLLDEQFF; CDR3 DNA: TGTGCCAGCAGCCTCTTGGATGAGCAGTTCTTC
D gene: .; J gene: TRBJ1-3; clone size: .; V gene: TRBV5-1; CDR3 protein: CASSSGPSFSGNTIYF; CDR3 DNA: TGCGCCAGCAGCTCGGGGCCTTCTTTCTCTGGAAACACCATATATTTT
D gene: .; J gene: TRBJ2-7; clone size: .; V gene: TRBV6-6; CDR3 protein: CASSYGQSYEQYF; CDR3 DNA: TGTGCCAGCAGTTACGGGCAGTCCTACGAGCAGTACTTC
D gene: .; J gene: TRBJ2-5; clone size: once; V gene: TRBV4-1; CDR3 protein: CASSQGRQSITETQYF; CDR3 DNA: TGCGCCAGCAGCCAAGGCCGACAGAGTATCACAGAGACCCAGTACTTC
D gene: .; J gene: TRBJ2-7; clone size: .; V gene: TRBV6-6; CDR3 protein: CASSGNLQGGKYEQYF; CDR3 DNA: TGTGCCAGCAGTGGGAACTTACAGGGAGGGAAGTACGAGCAGTACTTC
D gene: .; J gene: TRBJ1-1; clone size: .; V gene: TRBV4-1; CDR3 protein: CASSQEGSMNTEAFF; CDR3 DNA: TGCGCCAGCAGCCAAGAAGGCAGCATGAACACTGAAGCTTTCTTT
D gene: .; J gene: TRBJ2-2; clone size: .; V gene: TRBV5-1; CDR3 protein: CASSWSTGFQNTGELFF; CDR3 DNA: TGCGCCAGCAGCTGGTCGACAGGCTTTCAAAACACCGGGGAGCTGTTTTTT
D gene: .; J gene: TRBJ2-5; clone size: .; V gene: TRBV7-9; CDR3 protein: CASSLMGGAQETQYF; CDR3 DNA: TGTGCCAGCAGCTTAATGGGGGGGGCCCAAGAGACCCAGTACTTC
D gene: .; J gene: TRBJ2-3; clone size: once; V gene: TRBV7-6; CDR3 protein: CASSPRASNEGDTQYF; CDR3 DNA: TGTGCCAGCAGCCCACGGGCTAGTAATGAGGGAGATACGCAGTATTTT
D gene: TRBD1; J gene: TRBJ1-4; clone size: few; V gene: TRBV10-2; CDR3 protein: CASSATGGNEKLFF; CDR3 DNA: TGCGCCAGCAGTGCAACAGGGGGCAATGAAAAACTGTTTTTT
D gene: .; J gene: TRBJ2-1; clone size: .; V gene: TRBV5-1; CDR3 protein: CASSLQAEPYNEQFF; CDR3 DNA: TGCGCCAGCAGCTTGCAAGCGGAACCATACAATGAGCAGTTCTTC
D gene: TRBD1; J gene: TRBJ1-5; clone size: .; V gene: TRBV28; CDR3 protein: CASSPNSWIRDRGGNQPQHF; CDR3 DNA: TGTGCCAGCAGCCCCAACTCCTGGATCCGGGACAGGGGAGGTAATCAGCCCCAGCATTTT
D gene: .; J gene: TRBJ2-3; clone size: .; V gene: TRBV6-5; CDR3 protein: CASSDGSTDTQYF; CDR3 DNA: TGTGCCAGCAGTGACGGGAGCACAGATACGCAGTATTTT
D gene: TRBD2; J gene: TRBJ2-4; clone size: .; V gene: TRBV13; CDR3 protein: CASSLGLAGSGKNIQYF; CDR3 DNA: TGTGCCAGCAGCTTAGGCCTAGCGGGATCTGGCAAAAACATTCAGTACTTC
D gene: .; J gene: TRBJ1-5; clone size: .; V gene: TRBV2; CDR3 protein: CASSEALGVGNQPQHF; CDR3 DNA: TGTGCCAGCAGTGAAGCGCTTGGGGTTGGCAATCAGCCCCAGCATTTT
D gene: .; J gene: TRBJ2-7; clone size: .; V gene: TRBV5-4; CDR3 protein: CASSLVGSGSEQYF; CDR3 DNA: TGTGCCAGCAGCTTGGTCGGGAGTGGCAGCGAGCAGTACTTC
D gene: TRBD1; J gene: TRBJ1-1; clone size: few; V gene: TRBV9; CDR3 protein: CASSETGTTEAFF; CDR3 DNA: TGTGCCAGCAGCGAGACAGGGACGACTGAAGCTTTCTTT
D gene: .; J gene: TRBJ2-5; clone size: .; V gene: TRBV5-1; CDR3 protein: CASSLTGQDQETQYF; CDR3 DNA: TGCGCCAGCAGCCTTACAGGGCAGGATCAAGAGACCCAGTACTTC
D gene: TRBD2; J gene: TRBJ2-5; clone size: .; V gene: TRBV7-8; CDR3 protein: CASSSPSGGQETQYF; CDR3 DNA: TGTGCCAGCAGCTCCCCTAGCGGGGGCCAAGAGACCCAGTACTTC
D gene: TRBD1; J gene: TRBJ1-1; clone size: once; V gene: TRBV5-1; CDR3 protein: CASSLAGTGWTEAFF; CDR3 DNA: TGCGCCAGCAGCTTGGCGGGGACAGGGTGGACTGAAGCTTTCTTT
D gene: .; J gene: TRBJ2-7; clone size: few; V gene: TRBV11-2; CDR3 protein: CASSLEWGIGTVFYEQYF; CDR3 DNA: TGTGCCAGCAGCTTAGAGTGGGGCATAGGGACGGTTTTCTACGAGCAGTACTTC
D gene: TRBD1; J gene: TRBJ2-3; clone size: few; V gene: TRBV4-1; CDR3 protein: CASRPGQGRTDTQYF; CDR3 DNA: TGCGCCAGCAGACCTGGACAGGGTCGCACAGATACGCAGTATTTT
D gene: TRBD1; J gene: TRBJ1-1; clone size: .; V gene: TRBV25-1; CDR3 protein: CASSEWTGGNTEAFF; CDR3 DNA: TGTGCCAGCAGTGAGTGGACAGGGGGGAACACTGAAGCTTTCTTT
D gene: .; J gene: TRBJ1-1; clone size: .; V gene: TRBV7-2; CDR3 protein: CASSFLGALEAFF; CDR3 DNA: TGTGCCAGCAGCTTCTTAGGGGCCCTTGAAGCTTTCTTT
D gene: .; J gene: TRBJ2-7; clone size: .; V gene: TRBV20-1; CDR3 protein: CSWWLAYEQYF; CDR3 DNA: TGCAGTTGGTGGCTAGCCTACGAGCAGTACTTC
D gene: .; J gene: TRBJ1-4; clone size: .; V gene: TRBV7-6; CDR3 protein: CASSLATGATNEKLFF; CDR3 DNA: TGTGCCAGCAGCTTAGCGACGGGGGCAACTAATGAAAAACTGTTTTTT
D gene: TRBD2; J gene: TRBJ2-3; clone size: .; V gene: TRBV7-2; CDR3 protein: CASSPWTSGKAADTQYF; CDR3 DNA: TGTGCCAGCAGCCCGTGGACTAGCGGGAAGGCGGCAGATACGCAGTATTTT
D gene: .; J gene: TRBJ2-5; clone size: .; V gene: TRBV6-6; CDR3 protein: CASSIRAGGETQYF; CDR3 DNA: TGTGCCAGCAGTATAAGGGCAGGCGGAGAGACCCAGTACTTC
D gene: TRBD2; J gene: TRBJ2-2; clone size: once; V gene: TRBV2; CDR3 protein: CASSEVRLAGGRTGELFF; CDR3 DNA: TGTGCCAGCAGTGAAGTTCGACTAGCGGGAGGGAGAACCGGGGAGCTGTTTTTT
D gene: TRBD1; J gene: TRBJ2-3; clone size: .; V gene: TRBV18; CDR3 protein: CASSPLDRDLTDTQYF; CDR3 DNA: TGTGCCAGCTCACCACTCGACAGGGACCTCACAGATACGCAGTATTTT
D gene: .; J gene: TRBJ2-5; clone size: .; V gene: TRBV7-8; CDR3 protein: CASSSSKTGRETQYF; CDR3 DNA: TGTGCCAGCAGCTCCTCGAAGACAGGGAGGGAGACCCAGTACTTC
D gene: .; J gene: TRBJ2-7; clone size: .; V gene: TRBV28; CDR3 protein: CASKPPTPAEQYF; CDR3 DNA: TGTGCCAGCAAACCACCGACGCCAGCCGAGCAGTACTTC